This T cell receptor (beta chain) was identified during a study of CD8 T cells in ankylosing spondylitis. Study observations and caveats: There was a TCR beta motif, made of eight highly homologous variants, that appeared characteristic of ankylosing spondylitis blood. There were earlier reports of some motif variants in reactive arthritis synovial fluid and blood. The clones that were linked to disease were reported to be significantly enriched in matched synovial fluid samples from ankylosing spondylitis patients. Peripheral blood samples showed relatively rare disease-linked clones, and these clones were CD8+.

V trimming: 3 bases; J trimming: 7 bases; junction bases outside the gene matches: 2. The CDR3 has 13 residues. The germline V gene has CDR1 SGDLS and CDR2 YYNGEE. As the method for making TCR beta libraries, quantitative 5'-RACE with molecular barcodes was used. MiXCR was run by TCRdb on the 5' RACE reads, yielding one entry per CDR3 protein. The sample holds some 330,000 distinct CDR3 sequences, approximately 8.2% seen once. This clonotype was seen a handful of times. Antigen: not known. The chain couples TRBV9 to TRBJ2-2, with 8 bases that match TRBD2. The sequence came from a male donor with ankylosing spondylitis. The sample comprised blood, either unsorted or a sorted T cell fraction (not recorded which). The CDR3, as DNA: TGTGCCAGCAGCGCTGGGACTAGCGGGGAGCTGTTTTTT. This gives the protein CASSAGTSGELFF.